These 14 T cell receptor beta chains were sequenced from one sample in a study of T cell responses to AZD1222 COVID-19 vaccine. Profiled with immunoSEQ multiplex PCR; TCRdb holds only in-frame clones, not every one. The sample records 150,000 to 200,000 clones, around 90% being singletons. The source material was peripheral blood, sampled 28 days after the second dose of the MenACWY control vaccine. The receptors here all came from an adult who received the MenACWY meningococcal vaccine as a control.

J is TRBJ2-1 and V is TRBV6-5; D remains ambiguous. Trimming left V 4 bases short and J 5 bases short, with 18 bases between. The CDR3 totals 16 residues. Germline V gene data show CDR1 as MNHEY and CDR2 as SVGAGI. The CDR3 DNA reads TGTGCCAGCAGTTCACACTCTCGGACCAGCGACAATGAGCAGTTCTTC. This encodes CASSSHSRTSDNEQFF.

The chain carries TRBV24-1 and TRBJ2-1; possible D gene TRBD2, 6 bases. This CDR3 contains 16 residues. The V end lost 4 bases, the J end lost 0 bases, and 12 bases lay between the germline ends. Germline CDR1 and CDR2: KGHDR and SFDVKD. The CDR3 DNA reads TGTGCCACCAGTGACCCGGGACTGAGCTCCTACAATGAGCAGTTCTTC. Its translation is CATSDPGLSSYNEQFF.

The V call is TRBV29-1, the J call TRBJ1-5; 10 bases agree with TRBD1. This CDR3 is built from 14 residues. Germline lookup yields CDR1 SQVTM and CDR2 ANQGSEA. V was clipped by 4 bases and J by 7 bases; unmatched bases: 7. This chain's CDR3 is CSVGGQGIRQPQHF. In DNA, the CDR3 is TGCAGCGTTGGGGGACAGGGGATTCGGCAGCCCCAGCATTTT.

The rearrangement joins TRBV5-1 to TRBJ2-2; D remains ambiguous. Per germline, CDR1 SGHRS and CDR2 YFSETQ. The germline V and J ends were trimmed by 2 bases and 7 bases, with 9 bases remaining between them. The CDR3 is 13 residues long. The CDR3 DNA follows: TGCGCCAGCAGCTTTAACAGTGGCGGGGAGCTGTTTTTT. As protein: CASSFNSGGELFF.

The chain couples TRBV7-2 to TRBJ2-1, with 13 positions matching TRBD2. Trimming cost V 6 bases and J 9 bases; bases outside gene matches: 5. The CDR3 has 14 amino acids. Germline V gene data show CDR1 as SGHTA and CDR2 as FQGNSA. This CDR3 reads CASRSGLAGSEQFF. The DNA for the CDR3 is TGTGCCAGCAGGTCGGGACTAGCGGGGAGTGAGCAGTTCTTC.

The J gene is TRBJ1-6, the V gene TRBV19; D perhaps matches TRBD1 (6 bases). Trimming left V 6 bases short and J 0 bases short, with 18 bases between. CDR1 is LNHDA and CDR2 is SQIVND in the germline V gene (reference sequence). The CDR3 loop spans 18 amino acids. The CDR3 DNA sequence: TGTGCCAGTAGCCCGTGGGGGGCGCGGAGCTCCTATAATTCACCCCTCCACTTT. Its protein is CASSPWGARSSYNSPLHF.

The CDR3 is CASAVMGTGELFF. The CDR3, as DNA: TGTGCCAGTGCGGTGATGGGCACCGGGGAGCTGTTTTTT. This rearrangement joins TRBV19 to TRBJ2-2; D is uncertain. V lost 8 bases and J lost 4, with 11 bases in between. CDR1 LNHDA and CDR2 SQIVND come from the germline V gene (reference sequence). The CDR3 totals 13 residues.

The V gene is TRBV4-1, the J gene TRBJ1-3; no firm D call. CDR1 and CDR2 from the germline V gene are MGHRA and YSYEKL. The V and J ends lost 0 bases and 12 bases respectively, with 18 bases between them. The CDR3 has 15 amino acids. In DNA form, the CDR3 reads TGCGCCAGCAGCCAAGAGGCCCGGCCTCTGGCCGACATATATTTT. Encoded protein: CASSQEARPLADIYF.

This clone was recorded only once. CDR3 loop: CASSLVYRQEELFF. The CDR3 bases are TGTGCCAGCAGTTTAGTTTACAGACAGGAGGAGCTGTTTTTT. The V call is TRBV28, the J call TRBJ2-2, with D possibly matching TRBD1 (6 bases). Germline V gene lookup returns CDR1 MDHEN and CDR2 SYDVKM. V was shortened by 2 bases and J by 10 bases, with 14 bases between the two germline ends. CDR3 length equals 14 residues.

V and J are TRBV19 and TRBJ1-5; D unresolved. V lost 3 bases and J lost 4, with 10 bases in between. Per the germline V gene, CDR1 is LNHDA and CDR2 is SQIVND (reference sequence). There are 14 residues in the CDR3. This CDR3 reads CASSIGLSNQPQHF. DNA of the CDR3: TGTGCCAGTAGTATCGGTTTGAGTAATCAGCCCCAGCATTTT.

This sequence joins TRBV30 and TRBJ1-6; D gene uncertain. This CDR3 region has 16 residues. The V gene's germline CDR1 is GTSNPN and CDR2 SVGIG (reference sequence). V shed 2 bases and J shed 7 bases, with 18 bases lying between them. CDR3 loop: CAWSLSGPAENSPLHF. In DNA, the CDR3 is TGTGCCTGGAGTCTTTCGGGCCCCGCGGAGAATTCACCCCTCCACTTT.

This clone was counted only a few times. V is TRBV5-1 and J is TRBJ1-3; D is unresolved. The CDR3 totals 13 residues. Germline CDR1 is SGHRS and CDR2 is YFSETQ. Trimming stripped 2 bases from V and 0 bases from J, with 3 bases between. The CDR3 DNA reads TGCGCCAGCAGCTTAGGCTCTGGAAACACCATATATTTT. This encodes CASSLGSGNTIYF.

V usage is TRBV3-1 (or the pseudogene TRBV3-2) and J usage is TRBJ2-7, with TRBD2 matching 10 bases. The length of the CDR3 is 15 residues. The V gene end was trimmed by 6 bases and the J gene end by 3 bases; junction bases not matched to a gene: 8. Germline V lookup: CDR1 LGHDT, CDR2 YNNKEL (reference sequence). CDR3 residues: CASSPLAGGFYEQYF. CDR3 sequence (DNA): TGTGCCAGCAGTCCCTTAGCGGGAGGCTTCTACGAGCAGTACTTC.

V and J are TRBV24-1 and TRBJ1-2, with D hard to call. The V and J ends lost 4 bases and 4 bases respectively, with 12 bases between them. The CDR3 extends over 14 amino acids. Germline assignment: CDR1 KGHDR and CDR2 SFDVKD. For the CDR3, the DNA is TGTGCCACCAGTGACCCGGGCCGGGGCTATGGCTACACCTTC. Amino acid sequence: CATSDPGRGYGYTF.